Listed below are T cell receptor beta chains from one sample, sequenced in a study of T-cell memory formation after mild COVID-19. TCRdb called the 5' RACE reads again in MiXCR, with one record for every CDR3 protein. The sample carries hundreds of thousands of distinct CDR3 sequences, 25% to 30% recorded once. Sequenced sample: PBMCs or a T cell subset sorted from them (not recorded which). The receptors derive from an adult woman who had mild COVID-19 (a few samples of this study predate the infection). Cell type and time point are not known. Each CDR3 is given with its conserved first and last residue. The D gene is left open where the match is weak. Size is stated for part of the rows, as once, few or many counts, or as a class when the clone is expanded.

>TRBV18|TRBD1|few|TRBJ2-3
TGTGCCAGCTCGGGACAGTCCCTGGCAGATACGCAGTATTTT
CASSGQSLADTQYF
>TRBV4-2|TRBD2|few|TRBJ2-7
TGTGCCAGCAGCCAACTAGCGGGGGGGGCCTACGAGCAGTACTTC
CASSQLAGGAYEQYF
>TRBV24-1|TRBD1|once|TRBJ1-5
TGTGCCACCAGTGACCGGACAGGGAGGGAAGGGAACCAGCCCCAGCATTTT
CATSDRTGREGNQPQHF
>TRBV5-1|-|-|TRBJ1-3
TGCGCCAGCAGCTTGGCCTTGGACACTGGAAACACCATATATTTT
CASSLALDTGNTIYF
>TRBV9|TRBD1|-|TRBJ2-7
TGTGCCAGCAGCCCCACGACAGGGAGATACGAGCAGTACTTC
CASSPTTGRYEQYF
>TRBV7-9|-|-|TRBJ2-7
TGTGCCAGCAGCTTAGGATCGTCCGAGCAGTACTTC
CASSLGSSEQYF
>TRBV7-9|TRBD2|-|TRBJ2-7
TGTGCCAGCAGCTTAGTGGTAGCGGGAGGATACGAGCAGTACTTC
CASSLVVAGGYEQYF
>TRBV7-3|-|few|TRBJ1-2
TGTGCCAGCAGCTTAACAGGTGTTGGCTACACCTTC
CASSLTGVGYTF
>TRBV20-1|-|-|TRBJ2-4
TGCAGTGCAAACGACGACCCTGCCAAAAACATTCAGTACTTC
CSANDDPAKNIQYF
>TRBV5-1|-|few|TRBJ2-7
TGCGCCAGCAGCTGGGGCCGGGGGGCTAGCTACGAGCAGTACTTC
CASSWGRGASYEQYF
>TRBV9|-|few|TRBJ2-3
TGTGCCAGCAGCGTAGAGGATACGGGAGCAGATACGCAGTATTTT
CASSVEDTGADTQYF
>TRBV12-3/TRBV12-4|TRBD1|-|TRBJ1-6
TGTGCCAGCAGTCTCATACAGGGGAGGAATTCACCCCTCCACTTT
CASSLIQGRNSPLHF
>TRBV12-3/TRBV12-4|TRBD1|-|TRBJ1-1
TGTGCCAGCAGTCTGACCGCGACAGGGACCACTGAAGCTTTCTTT
CASSLTATGTTEAFF
>TRBV7-3|-|-|TRBJ2-3
TGTGCCAGCCGCTTACGCGACATTCCGGCAGATACGCAGTATTTT
CASRLRDIPADTQYF
>TRBV24-1|TRBD1|-|TRBJ2-3
TGTGCCACCAGTGATCCTGGACAGGGGTACACAGATACGCAGTATTTT
CATSDPGQGYTDTQYF
>TRBV5-5|-|-|TRBJ1-1
TGTGCCAGCAGCTTTACAGGGCCCAACACTGAAGCTTTCTTT
CASSFTGPNTEAFF
>TRBV14|TRBD2|-|TRBJ2-3
TGTGCCAGCAGCCAAGGGCGGCTAGCGGGAGCAGATACGCAGTATTTT
CASSQGRLAGADTQYF
>TRBV28|-|-|TRBJ2-3
TGTGCCAGCACTTGGACAGCCCCTAGCACAGATACGCAGTATTTT
CASTWTAPSTDTQYF
>TRBV27|TRBD2|-|TRBJ2-1
TGTGCCAGCAGTTCCCAGGCAGCGGGAGTTTTGGATGAGCAGTTCTTC
CASSSQAAGVLDEQFF
>TRBV5-1|-|few|TRBJ2-3
TGCGCCAGCAGCCTTGGCTACGGAACAGATACGCAGTATTTT
CASSLGYGTDTQYF
>TRBV6-2/TRBV6-3|-|-|TRBJ2-1
TGTGCCAGCAGTTATGAGGGGGATCTGTCCGATGAGCAGTTCTTC
CASSYEGDLSDEQFF
>TRBV5-5|TRBD1|few|TRBJ2-1
TGTGCCAGCAGCCAGAGCCATAGGGACAGGTCGTTTTATAGTGAGCAGTTCTTC
CASSQSHRDRSFYSEQFF
>TRBV5-1|-|few|TRBJ1-2
TGCGCCAGCAGCTTACTGCAGGGACCTAACTATGGCTACACCTTC
CASSLLQGPNYGYTF
>TRBV5-1|TRBD1|many|TRBJ2-5
TGCGCCAGCAGCTTGGGACAGGGGGGAGAGACCCAGTACTTC
CASSLGQGGETQYF
>TRBV15|-|-|TRBJ2-7
TGTGCCACCAGGTGGGCAGAGGGGGACTACGAGCAGTACTTC
CATRWAEGDYEQYF
>TRBV5-5|-|-|TRBJ2-3
TGTGCCAGCAGCTTGGACTATTTAGCCTCAGATACGCAGTATTTT
CASSLDYLASDTQYF
>TRBV9|-|-|TRBJ1-2
TGTGCCAGCAGCGTAGCTTTATTCGATAAGTCTAACTATGGCTACACCTTC
CASSVALFDKSNYGYTF
>TRBV7-2|-|few|TRBJ1-1
TGTGCCAGCAGCTTAGCGCCCAGTTTGAACACTGAAGCTTTCTTT
CASSLAPSLNTEAFF
>TRBV7-9|-|-|TRBJ2-5
TGTGCCAGCAGCCCCACCTCGGGTTCACTGGGAGAGACCCAGTACTTC
CASSPTSGSLGETQYF
>TRBV6-1|-|-|TRBJ2-5
TGTGCCAGCAGTGAATTGACACAGGGATGGATTACCCAGTACTTC
CASSELTQGWITQYF
>TRBV18|TRBD1|few|TRBJ2-7
TGTGCCAGCTCACCGGACAGGGACGAGCAGTACTTC
CASSPDRDEQYF
>TRBV12-3/TRBV12-4|TRBD1|-|TRBJ2-1
TGTGCCAGCAGTGCGCAGGGGGCTGTCTACAATGAGCAGTTCTTC
CASSAQGAVYNEQFF
>TRBV20-1|-|-|TRBJ2-3
TGCAGTGCTCTGGACAATCCAGATACGCAGTATTTT
CSALDNPDTQYF
>TRBV7-2|-|-|TRBJ2-3
TGTGCCAGCAGCTTACCACCTCGGCCCTCCTTTCGCGATACGCAGTATTTT
CASSLPPRPSFRDTQYF
>TRBV7-9|TRBD1|few|TRBJ1-1
TGTGCCGGCCGGACCTCAACAGGGGTTACTGAAGCTTTCTTT
CAGRTSTGVTEAFF
>TRBV5-5|TRBD1|-|TRBJ1-4
TGTGCCAGCAGCGGATGGACAGGGGATAATGAAAAACTGTTTTTT
CASSGWTGDNEKLFF
>TRBV5-1|-|-|TRBJ2-7
TGCGCCAGCAGGCGCGGGGATTCCTACGAGCAGTACTTC
CASRRGDSYEQYF
>TRBV6-1|-|-|TRBJ2-3
TGTGCCAGCAGTTCGAAGGAGGCCTTCGGGGATACGCAGTATTTT
CASSSKEAFGDTQYF
>TRBV7-2|-|few|TRBJ2-3
TGTGCCAGCACCACCCTCGCTAGCACAGATACGCAGTATTTT
CASTTLASTDTQYF
>TRBV5-1|TRBD2|few|TRBJ2-3
TGCGCCAGCAGCCTCCAGGGTAGCGGGGGTACAGATACGCAGTATTTT
CASSLQGSGGTDTQYF
>TRBV20-1|TRBD2|-|TRBJ2-1
TGCAGTGCTAGGTTGCCCGGGGGGTCTCCAGGCTACAATGAGCAGTTCTTC
CSARLPGGSPGYNEQFF
>TRBV2|TRBD1|-|TRBJ1-4
TGTGCCAGCAGTGAAGATGCAGGGGGAACGCGTCTGGTTGAAAAACTGTTTTTT
CASSEDAGGTRLVEKLFF
>TRBV20-1|TRBD1|-|TRBJ1-2
TGCAGTGCTAACCCGGGACAGGGATTATGGGTTAACTATGGCTACACCTTC
CSANPGQGLWVNYGYTF
>TRBV12-3/TRBV12-4|-|-|TRBJ2-4
TGTGCCAGCAGTTTGTCCGGGACTTTGGACATTCAGTACTTC
CASSLSGTLDIQYF
>TRBV12-3/TRBV12-4|-|few|TRBJ2-7
TGTGCCAGCAGTTTACTGGGGGGGCACTCCTACGAGCAGTACTTC
CASSLLGGHSYEQYF
>TRBV14|-|many|TRBJ1-4
TGTGCCAGCAGCCGGGGGGCCCAGGAGGAAAAACTGTTTTTT
CASSRGAQEEKLFF
>TRBV5-5|-|-|TRBJ2-1
TGTGCCAGCAGCCCCGAACAGGGTAGTGAGCAGTTCTTC
CASSPEQGSEQFF
>TRBV20-1|-|few|TRBJ2-2
TGCAGTGCTAGGGGGACTCACGGGGAGCTGTTTTTT
CSARGTHGELFF
>TRBV6-6|TRBD1|few|TRBJ2-1
TGTGCCAGCAGTACCGGCTACAGGGGTGAGCAGTTCTTC
CASSTGYRGEQFF
>TRBV5-1|TRBD1|few|TRBJ2-3
TGCGCCAGCAGCTTGGGACAGGGGACCCACACAGATACGCAGTATTTT
CASSLGQGTHTDTQYF
>TRBV6-1|-|few|TRBJ1-1
TGTGCCAGCAGTGAAGATCTGGGGCGCGTCTCTGAAGCTTTCTTT
CASSEDLGRVSEAFF
>TRBV12-3/TRBV12-4|-|few|TRBJ2-7
TGTGCCAGCAGTTTACTCATCGGCTCCTACGAGCAGTACTTC
CASSLLIGSYEQYF
>TRBV5-6|-|-|TRBJ2-3
TGTGCCAGCAGCTTTGTTTCGGATACGCAGTATTTT
CASSFVSDTQYF
>TRBV6-1|-|-|TRBJ2-7
TGTGCCACCGAGGCTTCCTACGAGCAGTACTTC
CATEASYEQYF
>TRBV27|-|-|TRBJ2-4
TGTGCCAGCAGTCCCCAACCGACAGTAAACATTCAGTACTTC
CASSPQPTVNIQYF
>TRBV7-9|-|few|TRBJ2-1
TGTGCCAGCAGCTTAGATCTCAGCGGGTTTTACAATGAGCAGTTCTTC
CASSLDLSGFYNEQFF
>TRBV10-3|TRBD2|few|TRBJ2-7
TGTGCCATCAGTGGGACCCCTCGATTAGCGGGAGGGCGTTACGAGCAGTACTTC
CAISGTPRLAGGRYEQYF
>TRBV5-6|-|few|TRBJ1-5
TGTGCCAGCAGCACCAGAGCATTTTATAGCAATCAGCCCCAGCATTTT
CASSTRAFYSNQPQHF
>TRBV7-2|-|few|TRBJ1-2
TGTGCCAGCAGCTTAACCAGCTATGGCTACACCTTC
CASSLTSYGYTF
>TRBV3-1|-|-|TRBJ1-2
TGTGCCAGCAGCCAAGGTTCGAACGGGTTCTATGGCTACACCTTC
CASSQGSNGFYGYTF